Listed below are T cell receptor beta chains from one sample, sequenced in a study of Graves' ophthalmopathy and Graves' hyperthyroidism. TCRdb ran MiXCR on the multiplex PCR reads and lists one entry per CDR3 protein. The sample lists around 400,000 distinct CDR3 sequences; approximately 16% were seen once. The material sequenced was peripheral blood. These TCRs come from a woman in her late teens or twenties with Graves' ophthalmopathy. The conserved cysteine and the conserved F or W are not part of the CDR3 here. Fields, in order: D gene, V gene, CDR3 protein. A D gene is named only where the DNA matches it firmly.

.,TRBV7-8,ASTPEEQGETQY
.,TRBV7-8,ASSSAFGGAGDGYT
TRBD1,TRBV6-2/TRBV6-3,ASRVDRGLYTGELF
TRBD1,TRBV12-3/TRBV12-4,ASTQGARKTQY
.,TRBV28,ASSAGTEYYEQY
.,TRBV6-1,ASNMRGEAF
.,TRBV12-3/TRBV12-4,ASSITLETQY
TRBD1,TRBV6-6,ASSSYQLGTGTNTGELF
TRBD2,TRBV20-1,SAMSGRGSYEQY
TRBD1,TRBV11-2,ASSFQGEFYEQY
TRBD1,TRBV25-1,ASSEGVGGADQPQH
.,TRBV28,ASYDQDVGYT
TRBD2,TRBV7-2,ASSLTSGGAGETQY
.,TRBV12-3/TRBV12-4,ASSFYGGDISYEQY
.,TRBV25-1,ASKKELRGNSPLH
.,TRBV6-2/TRBV6-3,ASRIQGSRETQY
TRBD1,TRBV12-3/TRBV12-4,ASSFRQGEQY
.,TRBV30,AWKLGVHMDTEAF
.,TRBV12-3/TRBV12-4,ASSPYTDTQY
.,TRBV12-3/TRBV12-4,ASRQSGLWVGSPLH
TRBD1,TRBV6-5,ASSYSQGWGTGELF
TRBD1,TRBV2,ASSDDRAIRKLF
TRBD1,TRBV6-1,ASSEFDRATEAF
TRBD1,TRBV29-1,SVEDGTGLGAEAQY
.,TRBV6-2/TRBV6-3,ASSFLVGQGTGELF
TRBD1,TRBV20-1,SAIVAGGRGAFNSPLH
TRBD1,TRBV12-3/TRBV12-4,ASSLGQGAGEQY
TRBD2,TRBV6-2/TRBV6-3,ASSPRRAFGLAASYEQY
.,TRBV14,ASSQDSRKTQY
.,TRBV4-1,ASSQKIGGTEAF
.,TRBV6-2/TRBV6-3,ASPWIAIY
.,TRBV7-8,ASSLDIGASYEQY
TRBD1,TRBV13,ASSSPTGRNTIY
.,TRBV6-1,ASSRGEGRGVDTQY
TRBD2,TRBV6-2/TRBV6-3,ASSPAGGAVKAYEQY
.,TRBV27,ASSLGVFNEQY
TRBD1,TRBV6-1,ASSGGTGRRTEAF
TRBD2,TRBV7-2,ASSRDIAGGQETQY
TRBD1,TRBV2,ASSDDRAQETQY